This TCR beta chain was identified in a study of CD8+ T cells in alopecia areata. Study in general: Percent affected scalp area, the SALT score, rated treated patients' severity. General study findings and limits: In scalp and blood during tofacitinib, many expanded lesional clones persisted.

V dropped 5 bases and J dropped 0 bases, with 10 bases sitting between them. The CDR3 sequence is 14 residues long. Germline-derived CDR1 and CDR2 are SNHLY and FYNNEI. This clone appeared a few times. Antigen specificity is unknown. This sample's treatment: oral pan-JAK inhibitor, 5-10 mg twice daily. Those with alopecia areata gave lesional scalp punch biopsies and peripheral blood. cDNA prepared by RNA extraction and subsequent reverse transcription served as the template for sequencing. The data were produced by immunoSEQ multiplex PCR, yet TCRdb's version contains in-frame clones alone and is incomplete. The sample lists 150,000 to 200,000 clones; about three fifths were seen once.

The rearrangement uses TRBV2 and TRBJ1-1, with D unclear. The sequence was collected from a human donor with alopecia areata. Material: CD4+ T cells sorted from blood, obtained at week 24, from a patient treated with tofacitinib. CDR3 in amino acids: CASSREKMNTEAFF. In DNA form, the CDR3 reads TGTGCCAGCAGTAGGGAGAAAATGAACACTGAAGCTTTCTTT.